The 31 T cell receptor beta chains presented below share a single source sample, sequenced in a study of blood T cell repertoires in COVID-19. Assay used: immunoSEQ multiplex PCR; TCRdb lists only in-frame clones, some missing. Of roughly 200,000 clones listed, less than 90% are singletons. Sequenced material: PBMCs or T cells enriched from blood (not recorded which). The receptors come from a woman in her fifties or sixties in a cohort exposed to, infected with or recovered from COVID-19 (not recorded which).

This clone appeared once. The V and J genes are TRBV6-1 and TRBJ2-7; D is perhaps TRBD2 (6 bases). Germline CDR1 MNHNS, CDR2 SASEGT. V was clipped by 1 base and J by 1 base, with 11 bases between them. CDR3 length equals 15 residues. In nucleotides, the CDR3 is TGTGCCAGCAGTGAAGGGGCGGGGCCGTCCTACGAGCAGTACTTC. Protein product: CASSEGAGPSYEQYF.

The chain recombines TRBV7-2 with TRBJ2-7; 13 nucleotides align to TRBD2. The junction had 10 bases not matched to a gene; V was cut back by 1 base and J by 4 bases. Germline CDR1 and CDR2: SGHTA and FQGNSA. This CDR3 contains 18 residues. The chain's CDR3 is CASSLGGGTSGAVYEQYF. CDR3 in DNA: TGTGCCAGCAGCTTAGGAGGCGGGACTAGCGGGGCGGTATACGAGCAGTACTTC.

The chain links TRBV5-5 to TRBJ2-7; TRBD1 aligns across 8 bases. The CDR3 runs to 14 residues. The germline gives CDR1 SGHKS, CDR2 YYEKEE (reference sequence). With 5 bases clipped from V and 6 bases from J, the junction kept 10 bases outside the gene matches. The CDR3 nucleotides read TGTGCCAGCAGACGGGCCCCAGGGGGCAGCGAGCAGTACTTC. This codes for CASRRAPGGSEQYF.

The rearrangement joins TRBV6-5 to TRBJ1-4; 12 bases line up with TRBD1. V shed 5 bases, J shed 6 bases, and the junction held 4 bases outside the gene matches. Per germline, CDR1 MNHEY and CDR2 SVGAGI. CDR3 size: 15 residues. Here the CDR3 reads CASSQGTGGHEKLFF. Here the CDR3 DNA reads TGTGCCAGCAGTCAGGGGACAGGGGGCCATGAAAAACTGTTTTTT.

This clone appeared a few times. The chain uses TRBV19 and TRBJ1-4; 7 nucleotides align to TRBD1. The junction had 11 bases not matched to a gene; V was cut back by 5 bases and J by 8 bases. The CDR3 loop spans 15 amino acids. Germline CDR1 is LNHDA and CDR2 is SQIVND (reference sequence). Here the CDR3 DNA reads TGTGCCAGTAGTTCATCGGGGACAGCCGAAGAAAAACTGTTTTTT. It is translated as CASSSSGTAEEKLFF.

V and J are TRBV21-1 and TRBJ1-5. TRBV21-1 is a documented pseudogene. The CDR3 runs 20 residues. Written as DNA, the CDR3 is TGTGCCAGCAGCAAAGGGCTTCTCACTAGGTTGCGTTATAGCAATCAGCCCCAGCATTTT. It specifies CASSKGLLTRLRYSNQPQHF.

The chain joins TRBV4-2 to TRBJ2-1; 7 bases are shared with TRBD2. Germline V gene sequence: CDR1 LGHNA, CDR2 YNFKEQ. The CDR3 length is 13 residues. The V segment lost 0 bases and the J segment 7 bases; nucleotides outside the gene matches: 0. CDR3 DNA sequence: TGTGCCAGCAGCCAAGACGGGAGGAATGAGCAGTTCTTC. Translating gives CASSQDGRNEQFF.

This clone showed up just once. The rearrangement joins TRBV11-2 to TRBJ2-7; TRBD2 agrees at 7 bases. The CDR3 covers 14 residues. Unmatched junction bases numbered 7, after V lost 1 base and J lost 7 bases. Germline CDR1 is SGHAT and CDR2 is FQNNGV. The CDR3 is CASSLAGRPEEQYF. The CDR3 DNA is TGTGCCAGCAGCTTAGCCGGGAGGCCTGAGGAGCAGTACTTC.

The chain combines TRBV29-1 with TRBJ1-1; TRBD1 is a possible D gene (6 bases). The CDR3 extends over 14 amino acids. Germline V gene lookup returns CDR1 SQVTM and CDR2 ANQGSEA. Trimming left V 5 bases short and J 0 bases short, with 13 bases between. CDR3 region: CSVKGRGLNTEAFF. DNA of the CDR3: TGCAGCGTTAAGGGCAGGGGCTTGAACACTGAAGCTTTCTTT. Filled out from reference TRBV29-1 and TRBJ1-1, the complete variable domain reads SAVISQKPSRDICQRGTSLTIQCQVDSQVTMMFWYRQQPGQSLTLIATANQGSEATYESGFVIDKFPISRPNLTFSTLTVSNMSPEDSSIYLCSVKGRGLNTEAFFGQGTRLTVV.

The chain couples TRBV7-9 to TRBJ2-3; 8 bases are shared with TRBD2. After removal of 5 bases from V and 4 bases from J, the junction contained 8 bases not matched to a gene. The germline CDR1 and CDR2 sequences are SEHNR and FQNEAQ (reference sequence). The CDR3 covers 15 residues. The CDR3 is CASSLKRGRADTQYF. CDR3 sequence (DNA): TGTGCCAGCAGCCTAAAGCGGGGGAGGGCAGATACGCAGTATTTT.

The chain combines TRBV4-1 with TRBJ2-1; weak D call: TRBD1 (6 bases). Trimming left V 0 bases short and J 8 bases short, with 8 bases between. This CDR3 region has 13 residues. Per the germline V gene, CDR1 is MGHRA and CDR2 is YSYEKL. The chain's CDR3 is CASSQDRGDEQFF. CDR3 bases: TGCGCCAGCAGCCAAGACAGGGGCGATGAGCAGTTCTTC.

The chain recombines TRBV28 with TRBJ1-1; 10 bases fit TRBD1. V was clipped by 1 base and J by 5 bases; unmatched bases: 7. CDR1 and CDR2 from the germline V gene are MDHEN and SYDVKM. The length of the CDR3 is 16 residues. The CDR3 sequence: CASSLSWTGGKTEAFF. Here the CDR3 DNA reads TGTGCCAGCAGTTTATCTTGGACAGGGGGTAAGACTGAAGCTTTCTTT. Full variable domain (rest looked up from reference TRBV28 and TRBJ1-1): DVKVTQSSRYLVKRTGEKVFLECVQDMDHENMFWYRQDPGLGLRLIYFSYDVKMKEKGDIPEGYSVSREKKERFSLILESASTNQTSMYLCASSLSWTGGKTEAFFGQGTRLTVV.

Only one count was recorded for this clone. This chain joins TRBV18 and TRBJ1-5, with 10 bases that match TRBD1. Germline loops: CDR1 KGHSH, CDR2 LQKENI. There are 18 residues in the CDR3. The V gene end was trimmed by 2 bases and the J gene end by 5 bases; junction bases not matched to a gene: 12. The CDR3 loop reads CASSPVTTGTGVDQPQHF. CDR3 sequence (DNA): TGTGCCAGCTCACCAGTTACGACCGGGACAGGGGTGGATCAGCCCCAGCATTTT.

The gene calls are TRBV11-2 and TRBJ1-3, with a weak D call TRBD1 (6 bases). The V gene's germline CDR1 is SGHAT and CDR2 FQNNGV. The CDR3 is 14 amino acids. The ends were cut back, 11 bases at V and 0 bases at J, with 14 bases in the middle. The chain's CDR3 is CAAGDRSSGNTIYF. The CDR3 DNA is TGTGCCGCAGGGGACCGTAGCTCTGGAAACACCATATATTTT.

J is TRBJ2-7 and V is TRBV11-2; D remains ambiguous. The CDR3 runs to 13 residues. The V gene lost 2 bases and the J gene lost 3 bases, with 8 bases spanning the gap. In germline, CDR1 is SGHAT, CDR2 FQNNGV. The CDR3 DNA reads as TGTGCCAGCAGCTTATTTCAGGACTACGAGCAGTACTTC. Its translation is CASSLFQDYEQYF.

The V gene is TRBV11-2, the J gene TRBJ2-5, with 8 positions matching TRBD1. Trimming cost V 6 bases and J 7 bases; bases outside gene matches: 7. The CDR3 is made up of 13 amino acids. Germline V gene sequence: CDR1 SGHAT, CDR2 FQNNGV. DNA for the CDR3: TGTGCCAGCAGTCCAGACAGGGGAGGGACCCAGTACTTC. Residues: CASSPDRGGTQYF.

Note on this clone: At the DNA level, this CDR3 is encoded by other sequences in the same sample as well. The chain joins TRBV4-3 to TRBJ1-2; possible D gene TRBD1, 6 bases. V lost 0 bases, J lost 8 bases, and 10 bases lay in between. Germline V CDR1 and CDR2: LGHNA, YSLEER. The CDR3 extends over 13 amino acids. DNA for the CDR3: TGCGCCAGCAGCCAAGACAGGGGTGGGGGCTACACCTTC. This encodes CASSQDRGGGYTF.

This chain joins TRBV6-2 or TRBV6-3 and TRBJ1-2, with 10 bases identical to TRBD1. Germline V CDR1 and CDR2: MNHEY, SVGEGT. This CDR3 is built from 13 residues. V lost 2 bases, J lost 13 bases, and 7 bases stayed unmatched. The DNA of the CDR3 is TGTGCCAGCAGTTACCCAGGACAGGGGGGATTCACCTTC. It is translated as CASSYPGQGGFTF.

The chain joins TRBV5-4 to TRBJ1-1; possibly TRBD1 for D (5 bases). Trimming took off 5 bases at V and 1 base at J, with 12 bases between the two ends. The CDR3 is made up of 14 amino acids. Looked up from germline, CDR1 is SGHNT and CDR2 is YYREEE (reference sequence). CDR3 in amino acids: CASSWGGGNTEAFF. CDR3 DNA: TGTGCCAGCAGTTGGGGGGGAGGGAACACTGAAGCTTTCTTT.

The chain combines TRBV13 with TRBJ1-1; D unclear. The CDR3 consists of 13 residues. The germline V and J ends were trimmed by 0 bases and 1 base, with 3 bases remaining between them. Germline V gene data show CDR1 as PRHDT and CDR2 as FYEKMQ (reference sequence). The CDR3 is CASSLGWNTEAFF. CDR3 coding DNA: TGTGCCAGCAGCTTAGGCTGGAACACTGAAGCTTTCTTT.

The chain carries TRBV7-2 and TRBJ2-7, with 9 bases that match TRBD2. The CDR3 extends over 15 amino acids. The germline CDR1 and CDR2 sequences are SGHTA and FQGNSA. V dropped 5 bases and J dropped 2; count of bases not matched to a gene: 7. In DNA form, the CDR3 reads TGTGCCAGCAGCCGGAGGGCGGGGGGGACCTACGAGCAGTACTTC. This gives the protein CASSRRAGGTYEQYF.

The chain recombines TRBV7-6 with TRBJ2-1, with 11 bases lining up with TRBD2. V lost 5 bases to trimming and J lost 9 bases; unmatched junction nucleotides: 6. There are 14 residues in the CDR3. Germline V gene sequence: CDR1 SGHVS, CDR2 FNYEAQ. CDR3 in amino acids: CASSPTGTSGEQFF. In DNA form, the CDR3 reads TGTGCCAGCAGCCCTACTGGGACTAGCGGTGAGCAGTTCTTC.

The chain links TRBV5-8 to TRBJ1-4; TRBD1 matches 8 bases. This CDR3 region has 14 residues. J was trimmed by 5 bases and V by 2 bases; bases with no gene match: 2. Germline V lookup: CDR1 SGHTS, CDR2 YDEGEE. CDR3 residues: CASSLQGGNEKLFF. The DNA of the CDR3 is TGTGCCAGCAGCTTACAGGGGGGAAATGAAAAACTGTTTTTT.

The rearrangement uses TRBV7-9 and TRBJ2-7, with no clear D. Germline-derived CDR1 and CDR2 are SEHNR and FQNEAQ (reference sequence). The V end lost 3 bases, the J end lost 0 bases, and 12 bases lay between the germline ends. This CDR3 region has 15 residues. CDR3 nucleotide sequence: TGTGCCAGCAGCTTTGGCCAGGTTCCCTCCTACGAGCAGTACTTC. Translating gives CASSFGQVPSYEQYF.

J is TRBJ1-1 and V is TRBV2; no clear D gene. Germline values: CDR1 SNHLY, CDR2 FYNNEI. Between the trimmed V and J ends, which lost 3 bases and 9 bases, there was a span of 20 bases. The CDR3 is 15 residues long. DNA for the CDR3: TGTGCCAGCAGTGACCGGAGGTTGCGGCCATTAAAAGCTTTCTTT. Translated, it gives CASSDRRLRPLKAFF.

The chain employs TRBV7-9 and TRBJ2-1; TRBD2 agrees at 11 bases. V lost 4 bases to trimming and J lost 4 bases; unmatched junction nucleotides: 9. The CDR3 covers 17 residues. Looked up from germline, CDR1 is SEHNR and CDR2 is FQNEAQ (reference sequence). The CDR3 here is CASSSGRLAGPYNEQFF. CDR3 coding DNA: TGTGCCAGCAGCTCGGGAAGACTAGCGGGACCGTACAATGAGCAGTTCTTC.

The chain recombines TRBV7-3 with TRBJ2-2; D uncertain. The CDR3 totals 10 residues. CDR1 and CDR2 from the germline V gene are SGHTA and FQGTGA. Trimming removed 7 bases at V and 8 bases at J, with 5 bases between. The CDR3 region has the DNA TGTGCCAGCACCCTGGGGGAGCTGTTTTTT. Protein: CASTLGELFF.

The V gene is TRBV29-1, the J gene TRBJ1-2; 7 positions agree with TRBD1. The CDR3 runs to 14 residues. V gave up 3 bases and J gave up 0 bases; unmatched junction bases: 4. Germline CDR1 SQVTM, CDR2 ANQGSEA. The DNA of the CDR3 is TGCAGCGTTGAGCAGGGGGTAACTAACTATGGCTACACCTTC. Translation: CSVEQGVTNYGYTF.

The CDR3 sequence: CASDWDRTVQNIQYF. The CDR3 DNA is TGTGCCAGCGACTGGGACAGGACAGTCCAAAACATTCAGTACTTC. The chain links TRBV5-8 to TRBJ2-4; 8 bases map to TRBD1. Germline V gene sequence: CDR1 SGHTS, CDR2 YDEGEE. This CDR3 has 15 residues. The junction had 11 bases not matched to a gene; V was cut back by 7 bases and J by 5 bases.

This rearrangement joins TRBV15 to TRBJ1-4; 7 nucleotides line up with TRBD1. V shed 3 bases and J 8 bases; nucleotides not matched to a gene: 9. The CDR3 contains 15 residues. CDR1 is LNHNV and CDR2 is YYDKDF in the germline V gene (reference sequence). The CDR3 loop is CATSRGEGAREKLFF. The CDR3 DNA reads as TGTGCCACCAGCAGGGGAGAGGGGGCACGGGAAAAACTGTTTTTT.

The chain employs TRBV24-1 and TRBJ2-3, with D tentatively TRBD2 (5 bases). This CDR3 has 16 amino acids. Per germline, CDR1 KGHDR and CDR2 SFDVKD. With 4 bases removed from V and 2 bases from J, the gap between germline ends came to 15 bases. The CDR3 protein is CATSDPGRDNTDTQYF. CDR3 in DNA: TGTGCCACCAGTGACCCAGGACGGGATAACACAGATACGCAGTATTTT.